This is a list of T cell receptor beta chains from one sample in a study of CD8+ T cells in alopecia areata. Using immunoSEQ multiplex PCR, the repertoire was profiled, and TCRdb retains in-frame clones only, with some absent. The sample contains 130,000 to 150,000 clones, 75% to 85% of which appear only once. This specimen consisted of CD8+ T cells sorted from blood, obtained at week 4, from a patient treated with tofacitinib. These receptors originate from a human donor with alopecia areata. Each CDR3 is given with its conserved first and last residue.

V gene: TRBV27
J gene: TRBJ2-7
CDR3 protein: CASSPHTGQGYEQYF

V gene: TRBV29-1
J gene: TRBJ2-7
CDR3 protein: CSGTNYYEQYF

V gene: TRBV6-5
J gene: TRBJ2-2
CDR3 protein: CASSSAGLNTGELFF

V gene: TRBV27
J gene: TRBJ1-4
CDR3 protein: CASSLYQNEKLFF

V gene: TRBV6-5
J gene: TRBJ2-5
CDR3 protein: CASSHLQGETQYF

V gene: TRBV27
J gene: TRBJ2-3
CDR3 protein: CASSLGPRSNTDTQYF

V gene: TRBV6-5
J gene: TRBJ2-1
CDR3 protein: CASSRGANEQFF

V gene: TRBV5-1
J gene: TRBJ1-5
CDR3 protein: CASSLTGSSNQPQHF

V gene: TRBV7-9
J gene: TRBJ2-5
CDR3 protein: CASSFQETQYF

V gene: TRBV30
J gene: TRBJ2-2
CDR3 protein: CAGTGPPGELFF

V gene: TRBV5-6
J gene: TRBJ2-5
CDR3 protein: CASSQRTGRETQYF

V gene: TRBV15
J gene: TRBJ2-3
CDR3 protein: CATSRVSGGAWDTQYF

V gene: TRBV7-9
J gene: TRBJ2-1
CDR3 protein: CASSLTTGPANEQFF

V gene: TRBV2
J gene: TRBJ2-5
CDR3 protein: CASAGLAGGQETQYF

V gene: TRBV6-5
J gene: TRBJ1-5
CDR3 protein: CASSYLWGDQPQHF

V gene: TRBV4-1
J gene: TRBJ2-7
CDR3 protein: CASSQGLSSGYEQYF

V gene: TRBV5-6
J gene: TRBJ1-2
CDR3 protein: CASSLVRQGHGYTF

V gene: TRBV11-2
J gene: TRBJ2-3
CDR3 protein: CASSLDISRGDYTDTQYF

V gene: TRBV19
J gene: TRBJ1-2
CDR3 protein: CASTLTGSGLYGYTF

V gene: TRBV5-1
J gene: TRBJ2-7
CDR3 protein: CASSHPDRGVSYEQYF

V gene: TRBV7-6
J gene: TRBJ2-1
CDR3 protein: CASSSRRGLAGFEQFF

V gene: TRBV27
J gene: TRBJ1-2
CDR3 protein: CASSLREGSPNGYTF

V gene: TRBV4-1
J gene: TRBJ2-3
CDR3 protein: CASSQFKTDTQYF

V gene: TRBV10-2
J gene: TRBJ1-5
CDR3 protein: CASREPGLSAQPQHF

V gene: TRBV4-2
J gene: TRBJ2-7
CDR3 protein: CASSQGDRGYEQYF

V gene: TRBV4-3
J gene: TRBJ2-1
CDR3 protein: CASSQEGLGTAYNEQFF

V gene: TRBV14
J gene: TRBJ1-5
CDR3 protein: CASSPPRTVVDQPQHF

V gene: TRBV4-1
J gene: TRBJ2-1
CDR3 protein: CASSHFSGNEQFF

V gene: TRBV27
J gene: TRBJ2-1
CDR3 protein: CASALSSGGATEQFF

V gene: TRBV4-2
J gene: TRBJ2-7
CDR3 protein: CASSQDHGGEQYF

V gene: TRBV13
J gene: TRBJ2-5
CDR3 protein: CASSYGGEETQYF

V gene: TRBV4-3
J gene: TRBJ1-1
CDR3 protein: CASSLSDDRNEAFF

V gene: TRBV6-6
J gene: TRBJ1-1
CDR3 protein: CASRGGNTEAFF

V gene: TRBV15
J gene: TRBJ2-3
CDR3 protein: CATSRDPADTQYF

V gene: TRBV7-9
J gene: TRBJ2-1
CDR3 protein: CASSLDAGPSGEQFF

V gene: TRBV27
J gene: TRBJ2-5
CDR3 protein: CASSTWSSGGLQYF

V gene: TRBV11-2
J gene: TRBJ2-5
CDR3 protein: CASSLAGTNHQETQYF

V gene: TRBV7-9
J gene: TRBJ1-1
CDR3 protein: CASSPWDRSLTEAFF

V gene: TRBV19
J gene: TRBJ1-2
CDR3 protein: CASRTGNYGYTF

V gene: TRBV14
J gene: TRBJ1-1
CDR3 protein: CASSQEENTEAFF